These 28 T cell receptor beta chains share one sample of origin, sequenced in a study of blood T cell repertoires in COVID-19. Profiling relied on immunoSEQ multiplex PCR, and the TCRdb table lists in-frame clones only, not all of them. The sample has about 200,000 clones; 85% to 90% are singletons. The material sequenced was peripheral blood. Receptor source: an elderly man with acute or convalescent COVID-19.

The CDR3 here is CASSLSRGRAKDTQYF. CDR3 in DNA: TGCGCCAGCAGCTTGAGTCGCGGGAGGGCCAAAGATACGCAGTATTTT. The V call is TRBV5-1, the J call TRBJ2-3; TRBD2 matches at 9 bases. CDR3 length: 16 amino acids. Germline V gene sequence: CDR1 SGHRS, CDR2 YFSETQ. J lost 5 bases, V lost 1 base, and 8 bases had no gene match.

This sequence joins TRBV7-9 and TRBJ2-7; 9 positions agree with TRBD1. The CDR3 has 17 amino acids. CDR1 and CDR2 from the germline V gene are SEHNR and FQNEAQ (reference sequence). V lost 5 bases and J lost 3; bases outside the gene matches: 14. CDR3 sequence: CASSLRVPGQGHYEQYF. The CDR3, as DNA: TGTGCCAGCAGCCTAAGGGTACCGGGACAGGGACACTACGAGCAGTACTTC.

J is TRBJ1-5 and V is TRBV4-1; TRBD1 aligns across 7 bases. Unmatched junction bases numbered 7, after V lost 3 bases and J lost 2 bases. Germline CDR1 is MGHRA and CDR2 is YSYEKL. This CDR3 is built from 16 residues. The CDR3 nucleotides are TGCGCCAGCAGCCACGCCGACAGGGCGGGCAATCAGCCCCAGCATTTT. Its protein product is CASSHADRAGNQPQHF.

This chain joins TRBV11-3 and TRBJ2-3; a weak D match, TRBD2 (5 bases). Per the germline V gene, CDR1 is SGHNT and CDR2 is YENEEA. The V and J ends lost 1 base and 0 bases respectively, with 8 bases between them. CDR3 length: 15 residues. CDR3 DNA: TGTGCCAGCAGCTTAGTTGGGAGTAGCACAGATACGCAGTATTTT. Encoded protein: CASSLVGSSTDTQYF.

The V gene is TRBV5-1, the J gene TRBJ2-3; D ambiguous. V was pared by 2 bases and J by 4 bases, with 2 bases between. Per germline, CDR1 SGHRS and CDR2 YFSETQ. The CDR3 extends over 11 amino acids. DNA of the CDR3: TGCGCCAGCAGCTTCGCAGATACGCAGTATTTT. Translating it yields CASSFADTQYF.

The CDR3 region is CASSRQGALGDTEAFF. CDR3 in DNA: TGTGCCAGCTCCAGGCAGGGGGCCCTGGGGGACACTGAAGCTTTCTTT. The J gene is TRBJ1-1, the V gene TRBV18, with 8 positions matching TRBD1. This CDR3 region has 16 residues. CDR1 is KGHSH and CDR2 is LQKENI in the germline V gene. V was clipped by 6 bases and J by 3 bases; unmatched bases: 12. The full variable domain, in which reference TRBV18 and TRBJ1-1 provide the parts outside the CDR3, is NAGVMQNPRHLVRRRGQEARLRCSPMKGHSHVYWYRQLPEEGLKFMVYLQKENIIDESGMPKERFSAEFPKEGPSILRIQQVVRGDSAAYFCASSRQGALGDTEAFFGQGTRLTVV.

CDR3 in amino acids: CASRGQGSHETQYF. CDR3 in DNA: TGTGCCAGCAGGGGACAGGGGTCACACGAGACCCAGTACTTC. The chain links TRBV7-2 to TRBJ2-5; 10 bases map to TRBD1. This CDR3 region has 14 residues. Germline CDR1 is SGHTA and CDR2 is FQGNSA. V trimming: 6 bases; J trimming: 5 bases; junction bases outside the gene matches: 6.

The V gene is TRBV2, the J gene TRBJ2-1; TRBD2 aligns across 7 bases. V trimming: 3 bases; J trimming: 4 bases; junction bases outside the gene matches: 6. The CDR3 loop spans 15 amino acids. CDR1 SNHLY and CDR2 FYNNEI come from the germline V gene. The CDR3 region has the DNA TGTGCCAGCAGTGAGATGGCTAGCGGATACAATGAGCAGTTCTTC. This translates into CASSEMASGYNEQFF.

The chain is built from TRBV5-1 and TRBJ2-2; 10 bases line up with TRBD1. Trimming removed 4 bases from V and 1 base from J; junction bases left unmatched: 4. Germline loops: CDR1 SGHRS, CDR2 YFSETQ. This CDR3 is 16 amino acids long. The CDR3 spells CASSTTGGGNTGELFF. CDR3 nucleotides: TGCGCCAGCAGCACGACAGGGGGCGGGAACACCGGGGAGCTGTTTTTT.

The rearrangement uses TRBV10-2 and TRBJ2-7; TRBD2 agrees at 12 bases. Germline assignment: CDR1 WSHSY and CDR2 SAAADI. After removal of 3 bases from V and 2 bases from J, the junction contained 11 bases not matched to a gene. CDR3 length equals 18 residues. The CDR3 spells CASSDFNRGLAGTYEQYF. The CDR3 coding sequence is TGCGCCAGCAGTGATTTTAACAGAGGACTAGCGGGAACCTACGAGCAGTACTTC.

The gene calls are TRBV2 and TRBJ1-5, with D maybe TRBD1 (6 bases). CDR1 and CDR2 from the germline V gene are SNHLY and FYNNEI. Trimming shortened V by 6 bases and J by 0 bases, and 12 bases separated the two germline ends. This CDR3 has 15 amino acids. Here the CDR3 reads CASRRGRNSNQPQHF. CDR3 sequence (DNA): TGTGCCAGCAGGAGGGGGAGAAATAGCAATCAGCCCCAGCATTTT.

Regarding this clone: The sample has other DNA sequences that encode this CDR3 too. The chain is built from TRBV5-4 and TRBJ2-1; the match to TRBD2 covers 7 bases. Germline V lookup: CDR1 SGHNT, CDR2 YYREEE (reference sequence). Unmatched junction bases numbered 4, after V lost 4 bases and J lost 0 bases. The CDR3 length is 15 residues. The CDR3 sequence is CASSLGGSSYNEQFF. In DNA, the CDR3 is TGTGCCAGCAGCCTTGGCGGGAGCTCCTACAATGAGCAGTTCTTC. The whole variable domain, remainder taken from reference TRBV5-4 and TRBJ2-1, is ETGVTQSPTHLIKTRGQQVTLRCSSQSGHNTVSWYQQALGQGPQFIFQYYREEENGRGNFPPRFSGLQFPNYSSELNVNALELDDSALYLCASSLGGSSYNEQFFGPGTRLTVL.

The genes are TRBV11-2 and TRBJ1-1, with D perhaps TRBD1 (6 bases). The CDR3 totals 14 residues. Germline V gene data show CDR1 as SGHAT and CDR2 as FQNNGV. V lost 1 base and J lost 3, with 9 bases in between. CDR3 sequence: CASSLGGGHTEAFF. In DNA form, the CDR3 reads TGTGCCAGCAGCTTAGGGGGGGGCCACACTGAAGCTTTCTTT.

The chain couples TRBV27 to TRBJ2-1; 10 bases align to TRBD2. From germline, CDR1 is MNHEY and CDR2 SMNVEV (reference sequence). With 6 bases clipped from V and 7 bases from J, the junction kept 9 bases outside the gene matches. The CDR3 is made up of 15 amino acids. The CDR3 reads CASSRGLADANEQFF. The CDR3 bases are TGTGCCAGCAGCAGAGGACTAGCGGACGCGAATGAGCAGTTCTTC.

The chain employs TRBV28 and TRBJ2-2; 7 bases agree with TRBD1. Germline CDR1 MDHEN, CDR2 SYDVKM. The V gene end was trimmed by 1 base and the J gene end by 0 bases; junction bases not matched to a gene: 8. The CDR3 sequence is 18 residues long. CDR3: CASSLFGTGTANTGELFF. CDR3 bases: TGTGCCAGCAGTTTATTTGGAACCGGGACAGCGAACACCGGGGAGCTGTTTTTT.

The count of this clone is one. The same CDR3 can be traced to other DNA sequences in this sample. J is TRBJ2-7 and V is TRBV15; possibly TRBD1 for D (6 bases). This CDR3 contains 14 residues. Germline assignment: CDR1 LNHNV and CDR2 YYDKDF (reference sequence). The ends were cut back, 0 bases at V and 4 bases at J, with 10 bases in the middle. The CDR3 sequence: CATSRDTGTYEQYF. The CDR3 DNA is TGTGCCACCAGCAGAGATACAGGGACATACGAGCAGTACTTC. Using reference TRBV15 and TRBJ2-7 for the parts outside the CDR3, the full variable domain is DAMVIQNPRYQVTQFGKPVTLSCSQTLNHNVMYWYQQKSSQAPKLLFHYYDKDFNNEADTPDNFQSRRPNTSFCFLDIRSPGLGDTAMYLCATSRDTGTYEQYFGPGTRLTVT.

CDR3 coding DNA: TGTGCCAGCAGCTTCGTCAGGGCTGGAAACACCATATATTTT. Translating it yields CASSFVRAGNTIYF. The chain uses TRBV11-2 and TRBJ1-3, with D possibly TRBD1 on 5 matching bases. Trimming stripped 3 bases from V and 2 bases from J, with 8 bases between. This CDR3 region has 14 residues. Germline lookup yields CDR1 SGHAT and CDR2 FQNNGV.

This sequence joins TRBV5-1 and TRBJ2-7; 10 nucleotides match TRBD1. CDR3 length equals 17 residues. Germline V CDR1 and CDR2: SGHRS, YFSETQ. The trim removed 2 bases at V and 4 bases at J, leaving 12 bases unmatched. CDR3 bases: TGCGCCAGCAGCTTAGGAGGCTTAGACAGGGGGCGTTACGAGCAGTACTTC. Encoded protein: CASSLGGLDRGRYEQYF.

This chain links TRBV9 with TRBJ1-3; D is ambiguous. V lost 0 bases and J 0 bases, leaving 25 bases between the germline ends. The CDR3 totals 21 residues. Per the germline V gene, CDR1 is SGDLS and CDR2 is YYNGEE. The CDR3 spells CASSVGGFVRGTATSGNTIYF. The CDR3 region has the DNA TGTGCCAGCAGCGTAGGAGGTTTCGTTCGAGGAACCGCGACCTCTGGAAACACCATATATTTT.

This clone came up once. The chain employs TRBV27 and TRBJ1-5; 9 nucleotides match TRBD1. The CDR3 extends over 15 amino acids. Germline V gene lookup returns CDR1 MNHEY and CDR2 SMNVEV (reference sequence). V lost 2 bases to trimming and J lost 1 base; unmatched junction nucleotides: 0. The CDR3 here is CASSLDRGSNQPQHF. In nucleotides, the CDR3 is TGTGCCAGCAGTTTAGACAGGGGGAGCAATCAGCCCCAGCATTTT.

The chain joins TRBV11-1 to TRBJ2-7; 11 bases align to TRBD2. The CDR3 is 14 amino acids. The germline V gene has CDR1 SGHAT and CDR2 FQDESV (reference sequence). After removal of 5 bases from V and 6 bases from J, the junction contained 6 bases not matched to a gene. The CDR3: CASSPGLAEVEQYF. CDR3 coding DNA: TGTGCCAGCAGCCCGGGACTAGCGGAAGTCGAGCAGTACTTC.

This chain connects TRBV5-1 to TRBJ1-3; D is possibly TRBD1 (5 bases). The germline V gene has CDR1 SGHRS and CDR2 YFSETQ. Trimming removed 4 bases at V and 7 bases at J, with 15 bases between. CDR3 length: 14 residues. The CDR3 protein is CASSPTGGRNTIYF. The CDR3 bases are TGCGCCAGCAGCCCAACGGGGGGTAGGAACACCATATATTTT.

This chain joins TRBV19 and TRBJ1-5; possibly TRBD1 for D (6 bases). Trimming cost V 1 base and J 2 bases, with 12 bases left between them. CDR3 length equals 16 residues. Germline CDR1 is LNHDA and CDR2 is SQIVND (reference sequence). CDR3 DNA: TGTGCCAGTAGTATAGGGTCAGGGGAACGCAATCAGCCCCAGCATTTT. It is translated as CASSIGSGERNQPQHF.

A note on this clone: Different DNA sequences within this sample yield the same CDR3. The chain couples TRBV7-2 to TRBJ1-1; weak D call: TRBD1 (5 bases). Germline CDR1 SGHTA, CDR2 FQGNSA. Trimming pared 1 base from V and 0 bases from J, leaving 9 bases between. CDR3 length equals 15 residues. CDR3 amino acids: CASSLVGGLNTEAFF. As DNA, the CDR3 is TGTGCCAGCAGCTTAGTGGGGGGACTGAACACTGAAGCTTTCTTT.

The chain couples TRBV7-9 to TRBJ2-1, with TRBD1 matching 9 bases. The CDR3 loop spans 15 amino acids. V shed 4 bases, J shed 5 bases, and the junction held 6 bases outside the gene matches. CDR1 and CDR2 from the germline V gene are SEHNR and FQNEAQ (reference sequence). The CDR3 nucleotides are TGTGCCAGCAGCTCCCGGACAGGGGATAACAATGAGCAGTTCTTC. Protein sequence: CASSSRTGDNNEQFF.

This chain links TRBV11-3 with TRBJ1-1; weak D call: TRBD1 (6 bases). Germline CDR1 reads SGHNT; CDR2 reads YENEEA. V was shortened by 4 bases and J by 0 bases, with 9 bases between the two germline ends. There are 14 residues in the CDR3. The CDR3 sequence is CASSSGQMNTEAFF. The CDR3 DNA is TGTGCCAGCAGCTCTGGACAGATGAACACTGAAGCTTTCTTT.

In this sample, this clone turned up once. The CDR3 DNA sequence: TGTGCCAGCAGCTCACTAGTGGGTACCGGGGAGCTGTTTTTT. It is translated as CASSSLVGTGELFF. V usage is TRBV3-1 (or the pseudogene TRBV3-2) and J usage is TRBJ2-2; weak D call: TRBD2 (5 bases). This CDR3 is built from 14 residues. Per the germline V gene, CDR1 is LGHDT and CDR2 is YNNKEL (reference sequence). The V gene lost 5 bases and the J gene lost 5 bases, with 12 bases spanning the gap.

V and J are TRBV6-5 and TRBJ2-7, with a weak D call TRBD1 (6 bases). The V end lost 6 bases, the J end lost 5 bases, and 14 bases lay between the germline ends. Looked up from germline, CDR1 is MNHEY and CDR2 is SVGAGI. This CDR3 contains 13 residues. The CDR3, as DNA: TGTGCCAGCAGCATGGACAGAACGGACGAGCAGTACGTC. Protein: CASSMDRTDEQYV.